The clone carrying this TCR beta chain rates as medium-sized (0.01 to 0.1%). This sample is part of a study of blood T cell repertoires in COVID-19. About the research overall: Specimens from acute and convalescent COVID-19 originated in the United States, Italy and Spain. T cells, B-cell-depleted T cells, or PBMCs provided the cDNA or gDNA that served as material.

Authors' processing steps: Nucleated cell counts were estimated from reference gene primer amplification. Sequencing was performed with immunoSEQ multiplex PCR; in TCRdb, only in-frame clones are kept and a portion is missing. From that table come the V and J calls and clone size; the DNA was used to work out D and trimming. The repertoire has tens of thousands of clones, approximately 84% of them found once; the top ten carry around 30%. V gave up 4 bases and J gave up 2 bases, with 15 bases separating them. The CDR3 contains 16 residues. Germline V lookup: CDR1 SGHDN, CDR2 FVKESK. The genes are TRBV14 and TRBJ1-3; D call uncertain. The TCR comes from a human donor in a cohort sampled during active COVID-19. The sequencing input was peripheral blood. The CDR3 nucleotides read TGTGCCAGCAGCCCGTTGGGCCCGGGAACTGGAAACACCATATATTTT. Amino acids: CASSPLGPGTGNTIYF. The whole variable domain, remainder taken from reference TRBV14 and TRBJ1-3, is EAGVTQFPSHSVIEKGQTVTLRCDPISGHDNLYWYRRVMGKEIKFLLHFVKESKQDESGMPNNRFLAERTGGTYSTLKVQPAELEDSGVYFCASSPLGPGTGNTIYFGEGSWLTVV.